This TCR beta chain derives from a study of control samples from healthy donors and cancer patients. The CDR3 totals 13 residues. The germline gives CDR1 MGHDK, CDR2 SYGVNS. The ends were cut back, 2 bases at V and 5 bases at J, with 9 bases in the middle. The repertoire was sequenced with immunoSEQ multiplex PCR; TCRdb's copy has only in-frame clones and lacks some. The sample holds tens of thousands of clones, about four fifths seen once. The V and J genes are TRBV25-1 and TRBJ1-1, with no clear D. The clonotype originates from a man between 65 and 85 years old with lung cancer. Sequencing was carried out using PBMCs. This CDR3 reads CASSEGGRTEAFF. DNA of the CDR3: TGTGCCAGCAGTGAAGGAGGGAGGACTGAAGCTTTCTTT.